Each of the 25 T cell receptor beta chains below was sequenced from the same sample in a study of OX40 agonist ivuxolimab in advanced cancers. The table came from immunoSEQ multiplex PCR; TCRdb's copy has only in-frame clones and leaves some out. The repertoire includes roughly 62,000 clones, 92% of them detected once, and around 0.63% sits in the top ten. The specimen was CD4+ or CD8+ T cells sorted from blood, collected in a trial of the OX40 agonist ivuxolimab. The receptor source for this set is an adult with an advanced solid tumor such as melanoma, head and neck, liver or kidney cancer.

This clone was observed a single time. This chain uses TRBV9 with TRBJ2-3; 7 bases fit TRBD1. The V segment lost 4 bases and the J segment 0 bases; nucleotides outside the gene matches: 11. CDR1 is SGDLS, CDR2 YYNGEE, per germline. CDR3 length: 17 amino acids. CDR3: CASSPSPQGQSTDTQYF. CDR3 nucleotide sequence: TGTGCCAGCAGCCCCTCCCCCCAGGGACAGAGCACAGATACGCAGTATTTT.

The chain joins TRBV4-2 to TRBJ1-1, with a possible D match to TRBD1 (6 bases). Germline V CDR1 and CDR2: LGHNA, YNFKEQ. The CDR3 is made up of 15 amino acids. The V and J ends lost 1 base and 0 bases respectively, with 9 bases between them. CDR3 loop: CASSQVWDMNTEAFF. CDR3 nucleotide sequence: TGTGCCAGCAGCCAAGTCTGGGACATGAACACTGAAGCTTTCTTT.

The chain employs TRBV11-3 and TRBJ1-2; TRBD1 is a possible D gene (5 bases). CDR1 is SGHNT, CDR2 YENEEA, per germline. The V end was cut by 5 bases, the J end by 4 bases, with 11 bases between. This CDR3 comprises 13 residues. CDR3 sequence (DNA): TGTGCCAGCAGCACCCGGGACCCCTATGGCTACACCTTC. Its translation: CASSTRDPYGYTF. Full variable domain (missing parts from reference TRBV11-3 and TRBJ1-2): EAGVVQSPRYKIIEKKQPVAFWCNPISGHNTLYWYLQNLGQGPELLIRYENEEAVDDSQLPKDRFSAERLKGVDSTLKIQPAELGDSAVYLCASSTRDPYGYTFGSGTRLTVV.

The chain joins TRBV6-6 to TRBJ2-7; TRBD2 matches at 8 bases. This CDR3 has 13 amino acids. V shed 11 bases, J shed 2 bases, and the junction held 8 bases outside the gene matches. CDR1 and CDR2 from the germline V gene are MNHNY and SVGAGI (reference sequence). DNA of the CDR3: TGTGCCTTGGGAAGCGGGAGCGCCTACGAGCAGTACTTC. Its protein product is CALGSGSAYEQYF.

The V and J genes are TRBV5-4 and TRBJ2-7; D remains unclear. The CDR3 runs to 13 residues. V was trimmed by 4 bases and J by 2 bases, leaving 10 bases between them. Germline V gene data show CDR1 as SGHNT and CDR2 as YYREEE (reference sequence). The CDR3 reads CASSPRTTYEQYF. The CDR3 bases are TGTGCCAGCAGCCCGAGGACGACCTACGAGCAGTACTTC.

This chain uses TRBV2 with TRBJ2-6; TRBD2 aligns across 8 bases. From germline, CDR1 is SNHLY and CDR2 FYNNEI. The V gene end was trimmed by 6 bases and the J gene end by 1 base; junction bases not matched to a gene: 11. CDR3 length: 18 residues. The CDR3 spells CASSAISGSWSGANVLTF. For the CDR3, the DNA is TGTGCCAGCAGCGCAATCAGCGGGAGTTGGTCTGGGGCCAACGTCCTGACTTTC.

The CDR3 region is CASSGDRGNQPQHF. CDR3 nucleotides: TGTGCCAGCAGTGGGGACAGGGGGAATCAGCCCCAGCATTTT. The chain joins TRBV6-1 to TRBJ1-5; 11 bases are shared with TRBD1. Germline-derived CDR1 and CDR2 are MNHNS and SASEGT. The CDR3 consists of 14 residues. V was clipped by 4 bases and J by 4 bases; unmatched bases: 0.

As DNA, the CDR3 is TGTGCCACCAGCAGCCGGGACTATAATTCGAAATCCTACGAGCAGTACTTC. Its protein is CATSSRDYNSKSYEQYF. V is TRBV15 and J is TRBJ2-7, with 7 bases that match TRBD2. CDR1 is LNHNV, CDR2 YYDKDF, per germline (reference sequence). The CDR3 consists of 17 residues. The J segment lost 1 base and the V segment lost 3 bases, leaving 12 bases of the junction unmatched. The whole variable domain, filled in from reference TRBV15 and TRBJ2-7, reads DAMVIQNPRYQVTQFGKPVTLSCSQTLNHNVMYWYQQKSSQAPKLLFHYYDKDFNNEADTPDNFQSRRPNTSFCFLDIRSPGLGDTAMYLCATSSRDYNSKSYEQYFGPGTRLTVT.

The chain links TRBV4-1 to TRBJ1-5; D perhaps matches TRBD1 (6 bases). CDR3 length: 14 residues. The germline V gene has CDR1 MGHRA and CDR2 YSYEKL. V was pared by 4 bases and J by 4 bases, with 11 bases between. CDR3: CASSPTGPNQPQHF. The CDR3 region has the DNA TGCGCCAGCAGCCCCACAGGGCCTAATCAGCCCCAGCATTTT.

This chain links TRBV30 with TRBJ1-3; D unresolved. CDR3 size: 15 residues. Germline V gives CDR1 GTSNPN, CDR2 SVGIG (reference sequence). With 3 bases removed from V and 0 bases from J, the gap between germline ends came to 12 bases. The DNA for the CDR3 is TGTGCCTGGAGCTACGGTTTAGCCTCTGGAAACACCATATATTTT. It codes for CAWSYGLASGNTIYF.

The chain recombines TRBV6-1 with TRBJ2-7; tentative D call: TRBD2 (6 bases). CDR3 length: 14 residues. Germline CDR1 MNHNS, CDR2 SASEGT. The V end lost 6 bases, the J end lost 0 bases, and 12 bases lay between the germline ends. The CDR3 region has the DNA TGTGCCAGCAGCGCGGCGGGGTCCTCCTACGAGCAGTACTTC. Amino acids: CASSAAGSSYEQYF.

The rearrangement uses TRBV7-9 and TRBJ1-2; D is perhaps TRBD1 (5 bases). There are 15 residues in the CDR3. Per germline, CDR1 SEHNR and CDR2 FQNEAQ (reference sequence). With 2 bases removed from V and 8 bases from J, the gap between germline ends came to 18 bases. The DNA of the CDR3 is TGTGCCAGCAGCTTATCTGGCGGGCAGGGTGTCGGCTACACCTTC. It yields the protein CASSLSGGQGVGYTF.

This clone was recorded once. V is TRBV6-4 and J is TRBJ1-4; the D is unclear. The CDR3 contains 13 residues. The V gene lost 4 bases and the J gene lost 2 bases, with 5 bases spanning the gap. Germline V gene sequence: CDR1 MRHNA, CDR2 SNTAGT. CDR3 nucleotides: TGTGCCAGCAGTGTGCAGACTAATGAAAAACTGTTTTTT. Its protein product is CASSVQTNEKLFF.

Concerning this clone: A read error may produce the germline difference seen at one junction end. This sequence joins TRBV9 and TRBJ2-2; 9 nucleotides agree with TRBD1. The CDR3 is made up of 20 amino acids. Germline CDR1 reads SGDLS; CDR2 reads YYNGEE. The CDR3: CASSVLVYRDRVLWHRGAVF. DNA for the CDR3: TGTGCCAGCAGCGTATTAGTCTACCGGGACAGGGTCCTCTGGCACCGGGGAGCTGTTTTT.

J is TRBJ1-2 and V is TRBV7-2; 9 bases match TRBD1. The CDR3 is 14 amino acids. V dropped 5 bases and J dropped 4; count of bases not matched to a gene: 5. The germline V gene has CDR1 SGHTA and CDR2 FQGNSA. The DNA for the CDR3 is TGTGCCAGCAGCCGCACGGACAGGGGCTATGGCTACACCTTC. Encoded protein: CASSRTDRGYGYTF.

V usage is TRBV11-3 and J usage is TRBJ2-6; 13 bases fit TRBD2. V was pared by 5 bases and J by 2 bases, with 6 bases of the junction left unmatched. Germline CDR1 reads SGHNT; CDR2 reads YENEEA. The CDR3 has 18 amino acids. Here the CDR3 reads CASSPGLAGDTGANVLTF. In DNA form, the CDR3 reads TGTGCCAGCAGCCCAGGACTAGCGGGAGATACTGGGGCCAACGTCCTGACTTTC.

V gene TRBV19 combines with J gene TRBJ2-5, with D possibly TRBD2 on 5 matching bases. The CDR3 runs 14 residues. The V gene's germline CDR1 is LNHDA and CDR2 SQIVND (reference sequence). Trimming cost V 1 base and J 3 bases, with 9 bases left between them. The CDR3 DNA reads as TGTGCCAGTAGTATAGTGGCGGGTGAAGAGACCCAGTACTTC. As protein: CASSIVAGEETQYF.

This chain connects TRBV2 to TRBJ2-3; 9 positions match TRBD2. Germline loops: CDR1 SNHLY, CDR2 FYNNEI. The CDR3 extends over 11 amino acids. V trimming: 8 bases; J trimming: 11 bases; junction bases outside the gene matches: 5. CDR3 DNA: TGTGCCAGCCGGGGGACTAGCTTGCAGTATTTT. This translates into CASRGTSLQYF.

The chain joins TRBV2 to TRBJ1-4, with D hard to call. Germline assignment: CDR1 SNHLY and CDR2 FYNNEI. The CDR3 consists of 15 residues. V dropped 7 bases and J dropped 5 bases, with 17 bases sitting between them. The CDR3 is CASTDARRENEKLFF. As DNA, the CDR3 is TGTGCCAGCACCGACGCCCGCCGAGAGAATGAAAAACTGTTTTTT.

CDR3 DNA sequence: TGTGCCAGCAGCCTACCCCCCGCCTACGAGCAGTACTTC. This encodes CASSLPPAYEQYF. This rearrangement joins TRBV11-2 to TRBJ2-7; D unresolved. The germline CDR1 and CDR2 sequences are SGHAT and FQNNGV. Trimming shortened V by 5 bases and J by 2 bases, and 10 bases separated the two germline ends. The CDR3 contains 13 residues. Together with reference TRBV11-2 and TRBJ2-7, the CDR3 gives the full variable domain: EAGVAQSPRYKIIEKRQSVAFWCNPISGHATLYWYQQILGQGPKLLIQFQNNGVVDDSQLPKDRFSAERLKGVDSTLKIQPAKLEDSAVYLCASSLPPAYEQYFGPGTRLTVT.

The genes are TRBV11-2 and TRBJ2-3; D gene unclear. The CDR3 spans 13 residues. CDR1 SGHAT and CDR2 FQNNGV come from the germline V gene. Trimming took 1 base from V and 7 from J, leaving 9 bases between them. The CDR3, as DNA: TGTGCCAGCAGCTTAGCAGCTAAAAATACGCAGTATTTT. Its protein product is CASSLAAKNTQYF.

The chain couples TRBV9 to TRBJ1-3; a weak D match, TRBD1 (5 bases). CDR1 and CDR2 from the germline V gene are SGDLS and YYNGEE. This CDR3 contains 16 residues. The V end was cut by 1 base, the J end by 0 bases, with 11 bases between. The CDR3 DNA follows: TGTGCCAGCAGCGTAACAGGCGTGTACTCTGGAAACACCATATATTTT. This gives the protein CASSVTGVYSGNTIYF.

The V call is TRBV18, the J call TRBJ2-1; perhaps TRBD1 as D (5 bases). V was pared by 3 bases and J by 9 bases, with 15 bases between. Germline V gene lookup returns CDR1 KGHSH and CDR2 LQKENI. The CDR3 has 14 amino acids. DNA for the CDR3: TGTGCCAGCTCACCTGGCCAGGGCAAGGGTGAGCAGTTCTTC. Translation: CASSPGQGKGEQFF.

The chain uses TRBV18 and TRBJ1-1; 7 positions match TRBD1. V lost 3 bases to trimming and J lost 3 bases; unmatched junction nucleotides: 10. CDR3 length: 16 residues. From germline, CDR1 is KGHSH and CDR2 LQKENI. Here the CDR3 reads CASSPRTGAGDTEAFF. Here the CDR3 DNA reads TGTGCCAGCTCACCTCGGACAGGCGCTGGGGACACTGAAGCTTTCTTT. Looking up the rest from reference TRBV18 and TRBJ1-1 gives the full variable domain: NAGVMQNPRHLVRRRGQEARLRCSPMKGHSHVYWYRQLPEEGLKFMVYLQKENIIDESGMPKERFSAEFPKEGPSILRIQQVVRGDSAAYFCASSPRTGAGDTEAFFGQGTRLTVV.

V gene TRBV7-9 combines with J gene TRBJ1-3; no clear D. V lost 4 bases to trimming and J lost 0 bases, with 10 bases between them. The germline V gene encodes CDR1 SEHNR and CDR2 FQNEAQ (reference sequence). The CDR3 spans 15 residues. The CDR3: CASSSDGPSGNTIYF. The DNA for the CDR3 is TGTGCCAGCAGCTCCGACGGACCCTCTGGAAACACCATATATTTT. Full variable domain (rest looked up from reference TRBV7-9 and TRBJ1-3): DTGVSQNPRHKITKRGQNVTFRCDPISEHNRLYWYRQTLGQGPEFLTYFQNEAQLEKSRLLSDRFSAERPKGSFSTLEIQRTEQGDSAMYLCASSSDGPSGNTIYFGEGSWLTVV.